This TCR beta chain was recorded in a study of blood T cell repertoires in COVID-19. The CDR3 sequence is 13 residues long. V lost 4 bases to trimming and J lost 2 bases, with 11 bases between them. Germline V lookup: CDR1 GTSNPN, CDR2 SVGIG (reference sequence). The method was immunoSEQ multiplex PCR; TCRdb's version includes in-frame clones alone and lacks a portion of them. The table lists approximately 170,000 clones, around 90% of them singletons, with around 5.1% in the top ten. The source material was peripheral blood. This receptor was obtained from a young man with COVID-19, enrolled during active disease. The gene calls are TRBV30 and TRBJ1-1; D is perhaps TRBD1 (6 bases). CDR3 sequence (DNA): TGTGCCTGGACCAAGACAGGAAACACTGAAGCTTTCTTT. It encodes CAWTKTGNTEAFF. The variable domain in full, completed from reference TRBV30 and TRBJ1-1, reads SQTIHQWPATLVQPVGSPLSLECTVEGTSNPNLYWYRQAAGRGLQLLFYSVGIGQISSEVPQNLSASRPQDRQFILSSKKLLLSDSGFYLCAWTKTGNTEAFFGQGTRLTVV.